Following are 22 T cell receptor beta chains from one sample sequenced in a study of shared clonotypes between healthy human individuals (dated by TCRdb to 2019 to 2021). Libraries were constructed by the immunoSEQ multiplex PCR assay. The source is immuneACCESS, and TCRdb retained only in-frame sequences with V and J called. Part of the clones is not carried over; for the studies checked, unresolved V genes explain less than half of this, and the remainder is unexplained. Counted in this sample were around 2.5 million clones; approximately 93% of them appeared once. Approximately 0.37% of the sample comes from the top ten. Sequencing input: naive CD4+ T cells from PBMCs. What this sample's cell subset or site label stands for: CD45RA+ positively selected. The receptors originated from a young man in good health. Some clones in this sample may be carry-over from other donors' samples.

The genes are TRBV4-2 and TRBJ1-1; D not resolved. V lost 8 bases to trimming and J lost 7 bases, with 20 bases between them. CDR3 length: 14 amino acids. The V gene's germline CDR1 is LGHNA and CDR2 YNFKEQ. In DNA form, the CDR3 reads TGTGCCAGCGGGGTCGATGGCGGGTTCGGTGAAGCTTTCTTT. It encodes CASGVDGGFGEAFF.

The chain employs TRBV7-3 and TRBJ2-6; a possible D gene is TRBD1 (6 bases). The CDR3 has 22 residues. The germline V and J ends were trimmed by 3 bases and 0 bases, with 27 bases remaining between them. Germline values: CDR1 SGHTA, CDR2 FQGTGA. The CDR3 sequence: CASSFATTGAQPYRSGANVLTF. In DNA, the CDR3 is TGTGCCAGCAGCTTCGCCACGACAGGAGCGCAACCCTACCGCTCTGGGGCCAACGTCCTGACTTTC.

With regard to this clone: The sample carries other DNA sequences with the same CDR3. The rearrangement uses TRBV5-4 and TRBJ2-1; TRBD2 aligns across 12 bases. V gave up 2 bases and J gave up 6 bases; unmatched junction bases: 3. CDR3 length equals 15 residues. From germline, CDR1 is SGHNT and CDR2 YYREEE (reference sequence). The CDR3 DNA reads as TGTGCCAGCAGCTTAAGGACTAGCGGGACCAATGAGCAGTTCTTC. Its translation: CASSLRTSGTNEQFF.

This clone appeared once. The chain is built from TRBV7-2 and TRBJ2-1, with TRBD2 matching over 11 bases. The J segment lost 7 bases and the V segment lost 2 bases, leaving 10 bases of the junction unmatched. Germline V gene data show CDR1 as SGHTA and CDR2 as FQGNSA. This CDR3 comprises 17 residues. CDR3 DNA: TGTGCCAGCAGCTTAAGTGTTCAACTAGCGGGAGTGAATGAGCAGTTCTTC. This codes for CASSLSVQLAGVNEQFF.

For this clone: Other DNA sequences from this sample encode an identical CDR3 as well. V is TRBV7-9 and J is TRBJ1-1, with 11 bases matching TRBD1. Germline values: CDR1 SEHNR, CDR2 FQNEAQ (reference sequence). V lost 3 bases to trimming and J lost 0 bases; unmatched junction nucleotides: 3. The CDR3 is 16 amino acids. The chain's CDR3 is CASSFGTGGMNTEAFF. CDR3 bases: TGTGCCAGCAGCTTCGGGACAGGGGGGATGAACACTGAAGCTTTCTTT.

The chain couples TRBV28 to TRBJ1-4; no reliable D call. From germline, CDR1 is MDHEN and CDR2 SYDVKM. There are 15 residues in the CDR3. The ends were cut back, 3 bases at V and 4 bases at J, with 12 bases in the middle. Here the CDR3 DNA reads TGTGCCAGCAGTTTTGAAAGGAAGCTTAATGAAAAACTGTTTTTT. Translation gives CASSFERKLNEKLFF.

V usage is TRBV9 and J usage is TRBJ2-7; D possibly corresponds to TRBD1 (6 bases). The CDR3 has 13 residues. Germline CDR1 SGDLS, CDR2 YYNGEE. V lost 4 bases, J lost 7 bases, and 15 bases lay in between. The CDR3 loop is CASSYSQGREQYF. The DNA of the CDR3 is TGTGCCAGCAGCTACAGTCAGGGGAGAGAGCAGTACTTC.

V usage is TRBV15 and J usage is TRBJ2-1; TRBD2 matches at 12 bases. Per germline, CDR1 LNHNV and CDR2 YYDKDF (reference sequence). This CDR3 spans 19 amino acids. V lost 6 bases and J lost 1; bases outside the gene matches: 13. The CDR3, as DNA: TGTGCCACCAGGAGAACGAGGACTAGCGGGATTAGGTCCTACAATGAGCAGTTCTTC. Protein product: CATRRTRTSGIRSYNEQFF.

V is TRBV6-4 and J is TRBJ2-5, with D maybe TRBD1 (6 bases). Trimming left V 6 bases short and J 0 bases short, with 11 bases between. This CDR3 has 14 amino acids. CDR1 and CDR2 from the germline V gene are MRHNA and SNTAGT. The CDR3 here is CASSANRDQETQYF. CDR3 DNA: TGTGCCAGCAGCGCCAACAGGGACCAAGAGACCCAGTACTTC.

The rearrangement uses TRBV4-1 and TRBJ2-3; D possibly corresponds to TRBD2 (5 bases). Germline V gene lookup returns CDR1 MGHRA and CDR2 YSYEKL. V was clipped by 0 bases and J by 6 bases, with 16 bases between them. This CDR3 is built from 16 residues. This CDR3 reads CASSQESTREWDTQYF. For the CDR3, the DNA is TGCGCCAGCAGCCAAGAATCGACAAGGGAGTGGGATACGCAGTATTTT.

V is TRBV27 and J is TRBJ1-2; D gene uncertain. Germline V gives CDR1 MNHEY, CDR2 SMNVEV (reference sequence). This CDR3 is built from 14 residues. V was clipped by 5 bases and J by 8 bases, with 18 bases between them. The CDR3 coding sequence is TGTGCCAGCAGTCCCAACACGGAGAGGCGGGGCTACACCTTC. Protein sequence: CASSPNTERRGYTF.

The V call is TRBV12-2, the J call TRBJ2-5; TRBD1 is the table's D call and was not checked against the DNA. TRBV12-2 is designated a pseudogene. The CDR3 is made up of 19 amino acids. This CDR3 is CASRLATSRDSLLQETQYF. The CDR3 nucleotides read TGTGCAAGTCGCTTAGCGACTTCCCGGGACAGCCTTCTACAAGAGACCCAGTACTTC.

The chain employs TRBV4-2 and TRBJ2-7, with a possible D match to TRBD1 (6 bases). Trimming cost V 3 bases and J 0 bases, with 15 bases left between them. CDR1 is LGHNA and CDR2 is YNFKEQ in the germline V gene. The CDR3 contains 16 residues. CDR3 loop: CASSHGYREFSYEQYF. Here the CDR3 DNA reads TGTGCCAGCAGCCATGGGTACAGGGAGTTCTCCTACGAGCAGTACTTC.

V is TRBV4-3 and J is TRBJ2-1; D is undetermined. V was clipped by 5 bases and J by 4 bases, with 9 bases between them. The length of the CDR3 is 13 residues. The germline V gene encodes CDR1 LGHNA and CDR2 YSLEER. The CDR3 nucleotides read TGCGCCAGCAGCTCCCGGGCATACAATGAGCAGTTCTTC. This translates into CASSSRAYNEQFF.

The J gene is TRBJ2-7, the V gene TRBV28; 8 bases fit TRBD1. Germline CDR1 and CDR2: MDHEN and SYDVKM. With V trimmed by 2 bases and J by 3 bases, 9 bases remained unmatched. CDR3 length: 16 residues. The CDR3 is CASSLRRWTGNYEQYF. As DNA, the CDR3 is TGTGCCAGCAGTTTAAGGCGGTGGACAGGGAACTACGAGCAGTACTTC.

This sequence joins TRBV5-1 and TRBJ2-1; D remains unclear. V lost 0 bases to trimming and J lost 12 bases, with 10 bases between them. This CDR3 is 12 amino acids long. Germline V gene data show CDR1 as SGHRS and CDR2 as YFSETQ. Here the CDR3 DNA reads TGCGCCAGCAGCTTGGACTTCCACGGGCAGTTCTTC. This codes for CASSLDFHGQFF.

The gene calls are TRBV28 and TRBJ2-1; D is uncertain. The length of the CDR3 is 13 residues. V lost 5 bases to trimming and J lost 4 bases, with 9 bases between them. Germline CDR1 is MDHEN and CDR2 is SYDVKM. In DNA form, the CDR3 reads TGTGCCAGCAGTGCGACAACATACAATGAGCAGTTCTTC. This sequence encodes CASSATTYNEQFF.

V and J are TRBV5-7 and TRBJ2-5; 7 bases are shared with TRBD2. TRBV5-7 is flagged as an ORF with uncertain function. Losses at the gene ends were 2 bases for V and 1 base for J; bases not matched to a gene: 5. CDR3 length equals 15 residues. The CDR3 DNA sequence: TGTGCCAGCAGCTTACCAACTAGCGCCCAAGAGACCCAGTACTTC. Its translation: CASSLPTSAQETQYF.

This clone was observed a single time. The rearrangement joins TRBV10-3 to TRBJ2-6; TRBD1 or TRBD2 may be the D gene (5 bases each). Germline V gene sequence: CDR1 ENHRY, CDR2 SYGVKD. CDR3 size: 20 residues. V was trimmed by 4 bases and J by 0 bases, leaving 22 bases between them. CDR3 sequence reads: CAISVFGSWDGTSGANVLTF. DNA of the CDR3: TGTGCCATCAGTGTCTTCGGTAGTTGGGACGGCACCTCTGGGGCCAACGTCCTGACTTTC.

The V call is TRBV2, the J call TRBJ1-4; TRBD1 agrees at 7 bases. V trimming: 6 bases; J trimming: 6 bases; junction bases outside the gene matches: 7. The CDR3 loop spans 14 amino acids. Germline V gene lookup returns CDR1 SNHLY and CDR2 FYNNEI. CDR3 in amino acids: CASRLVQGDEKLFF. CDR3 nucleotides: TGTGCCAGCAGGTTGGTGCAGGGGGATGAAAAACTGTTTTTT.

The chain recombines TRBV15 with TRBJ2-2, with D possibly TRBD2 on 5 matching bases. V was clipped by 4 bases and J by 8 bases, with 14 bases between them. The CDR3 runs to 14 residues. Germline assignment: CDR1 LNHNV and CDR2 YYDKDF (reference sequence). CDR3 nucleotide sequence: TGTGCCACCAGCACGGGGATAACACCGGGGGAGCTGTTTTTT. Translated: CATSTGITPGELFF.

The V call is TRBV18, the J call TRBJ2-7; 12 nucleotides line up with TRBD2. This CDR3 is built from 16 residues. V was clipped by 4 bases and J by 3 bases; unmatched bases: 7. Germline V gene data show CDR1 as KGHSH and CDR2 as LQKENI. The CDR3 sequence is CASSLQTSGSVYEQYF. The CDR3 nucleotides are TGTGCCAGCTCACTTCAGACTAGCGGGAGTGTCTACGAGCAGTACTTC.